Below, 32 T cell receptor beta chains from the same sample are listed, as sequenced in a study of T cell repertoires in cytomegalovirus infection (dated 2019 in TCRdb). Reads for this sample came from an Illumina HiSeq 1500. TCRdb reprocessing: public reads trimmed at Q25 with fastp, clones called with MiXCR, in-frame beta chains kept. Each record represents a unique CDR3 protein, reported with the most common genes and DNA among its rows. Here the sample has 500,000 to 600,000 distinct CDR3 sequences; 15% to 20% occur a single time. Roughly a quarter of the sample lies in the top ten. The material sequenced was CD8+ T cells from PBMCs. These receptors originate from a human donor in good health (CMV status not recorded). Some clones in this sample may be carry-over from other donors' samples.

This clonotype appeared many times. This chain connects TRBV6-2 or TRBV6-3 to TRBJ2-3, with D uncertain. Germline V gives CDR1 MNHEY, CDR2 SVGEGT. V was pared by 5 bases and J by 11 bases, with 20 bases between. This CDR3 comprises 14 residues. The CDR3 coding sequence is TGTGCCAGCAGTCCGTGGATCGAGCCTCCGGAGCAGTATTTT. This encodes CASSPWIEPPEQYF.

This clonotype was counted only a few times. The rearrangement joins TRBV30 to TRBJ1-5; TRBD1 matches 7 bases. Germline V gives CDR1 GTSNPN, CDR2 SVGIG (reference sequence). CDR3 length: 13 residues. The V and J ends lost 1 base and 9 bases, in that order; junction bases with no gene match: 6. This chain's CDR3 is CAWSGTGGRPQHF. CDR3 nucleotide sequence: TGTGCCTGGAGTGGGACAGGAGGCAGGCCCCAGCATTTT. The full variable domain, rest sourced from reference TRBV30 and TRBJ1-5, is SQTIHQWPATLVQPVGSPLSLECTVEGTSNPNLYWYRQAAGRGLQLLFYSVGIGQISSEVPQNLSASRPQDRQFILSSKKLLLSDSGFYLCAWSGTGGRPQHFGDGTRLSIL.

With regard to this clonotype: An end of the junction does not agree with germline; a read error may underlie this. The chain recombines TRBV7-9 with TRBJ2-7; no definite D call. CDR1 is SEHNR, CDR2 FQNEAQ, per germline (reference sequence). The CDR3 is 12 amino acids. This CDR3 reads CASTDDRALFDF. The CDR3 region has the DNA TGTGCCAGCACCGACGATAGGGCCCTGTTCGACTTC.

This clonotype was picked up a small number of times. The J gene is TRBJ2-2, the V gene TRBV20-1; possibly TRBD1 or TRBD2 for D (5 bases each). Germline CDR1 DFQATT, CDR2 SNEGSKA (reference sequence). There are 14 residues in the CDR3. Trimming removed 3 bases from V and 4 bases from J, with 12 bases in between. In DNA, the CDR3 is TGCAGTGCTAGGGGGGAGTGGGGCACCGGGGAGCTGTTTTTT. Translated: CSARGEWGTGELFF.

In this sample, this clonotype turned up many times. J is TRBJ1-1 and V is TRBV12-3 or TRBV12-4, with 9 bases fitting TRBD1. J lost 0 bases, V lost 6 bases, and 5 bases had no gene match. The CDR3 covers 15 residues. CDR3 sequence reads: CASSLGQGMNTEAFF. Here the CDR3 DNA reads TGTGCCAGCAGCCTCGGACAGGGGATGAACACTGAAGCTTTCTTT.

This clonotype has a count of ten or more. For the CDR3, the DNA is TGTGCCATCAGCGAAGCGGGACAGGGAGGCCCTGAAGCTTTCTTT. Residues: CAISEAGQGGPEAFF. The rearrangement joins TRBV10-3 to TRBJ1-1, with 9 bases fitting TRBD1. CDR1 is ENHRY and CDR2 is SYGVKD in the germline V gene. After removal of 6 bases from V and 6 bases from J, the junction contained 11 bases not matched to a gene. The CDR3 loop spans 15 amino acids.

This clonotype was detected only a few times. The gene calls are TRBV5-1 and TRBJ1-6; D uncertain. The CDR3 loop spans 14 amino acids. CDR1 and CDR2 (germline): SGHRS, YFSETQ. Trimming removed 0 bases at V and 1 base at J, with 2 bases between. The CDR3 nucleotides read TGCGCCAGCAGCTTGGTATCCTATAATTCACCCCTCCACTTT. Amino acids: CASSLVSYNSPLHF.

This clonotype showed up many times. The chain is built from TRBV11-2 and TRBJ2-7; no reliable D call. Germline CDR1 reads SGHAT; CDR2 reads FQNNGV. The CDR3 covers 14 residues. The V end was cut by 5 bases, the J end by 2 bases, with 13 bases between. In nucleotides, the CDR3 is TGTGCCAGCAGCCCTTCCGGAATTACCTACGAGCAGTACTTC. Its translation: CASSPSGITYEQYF.

The table lists this clonotype with many counts. The chain carries TRBV7-9 and TRBJ1-2, with D unclear. This CDR3 is built from 14 residues. In germline, CDR1 is SEHNR, CDR2 FQNEAQ (reference sequence). Trimming cost V 5 bases and J 4 bases, with 14 bases left between them. The CDR3 DNA follows: TGTGCCAGCAGCCCAACAACCGAATTCTATGGCTACACCTTC. This translates into CASSPTTEFYGYTF.

This clonotype was seen only a few times. J is TRBJ2-2 and V is TRBV5-5; 7 bases are a match to TRBD1. Per the germline V gene, CDR1 is SGHKS and CDR2 is YYEKEE (reference sequence). The V segment lost 4 bases and the J segment 4 bases; nucleotides outside the gene matches: 10. This CDR3 is 16 amino acids long. This CDR3 reads CASSRDRHPPTGELFF. The CDR3 nucleotides are TGTGCCAGCAGCCGGGACAGACACCCCCCCACCGGGGAGCTGTTTTTT.

The chain uses TRBV29-1 and TRBJ1-2, with 9 bases identical to TRBD1. With V trimmed by 6 bases and J by 5 bases, 13 bases remained unmatched. Germline lookup yields CDR1 SQVTM and CDR2 ANQGSEA. CDR3 length: 15 residues. The CDR3, as DNA: TGCAGCGTGGGAGACAGGGGGGACGCGGTTTATGGCTACACCTTC. Its translation is CSVGDRGDAVYGYTF.

The V and J genes are TRBV19 and TRBJ2-5, with 7 bases aligning to TRBD2. CDR3 length equals 14 residues. Germline CDR1 reads LNHDA; CDR2 reads SQIVND (reference sequence). The V and J ends lost 9 bases and 0 bases, in that order; junction bases with no gene match: 7. The DNA for the CDR3 is TGTGCCAGCCGAGATAGCGGGTACCAAGAGACCCAGTACTTC. As protein: CASRDSGYQETQYF.

This clonotype appeared many times. V usage is TRBV12-5 and J usage is TRBJ1-2, with D possibly being TRBD1 (6 bases). Between the trimmed V and J ends, which lost 1 base and 0 bases, there was a span of 9 bases. The germline gives CDR1 LGHNT, CDR2 FRNRAP. This CDR3 spans 15 amino acids. CDR3 sequence reads: CASGLGTAPNYGYTF. The CDR3 DNA reads as TGTGCTAGTGGTTTGGGGACAGCACCTAACTATGGCTACACCTTC.

This clonotype was recorded many times. The rearrangement joins TRBV7-2 to TRBJ1-1, with a weak D call TRBD1 (5 bases). V was clipped by 1 base and J by 6 bases, with 9 bases between them. Germline lookup yields CDR1 SGHTA and CDR2 FQGNSA. The CDR3 is 13 amino acids. The CDR3: CASSLVQGAEAFF. In DNA, the CDR3 is TGTGCCAGCAGCTTAGTTCAGGGAGCTGAAGCTTTCTTT.

The genes are TRBV5-1 and TRBJ2-7, with D tentatively TRBD1 (6 bases). The CDR3 is 15 residues long. The germline gives CDR1 SGHRS, CDR2 YFSETQ. V lost 0 bases, J lost 0 bases, and 10 bases lay in between. The CDR3 sequence: CASSLAGQHSYEQYF. The CDR3 DNA sequence: TGCGCCAGCAGCTTGGCCGGACAGCACTCCTACGAGCAGTACTTC.

This clonotype was seen a few times. The V gene is TRBV28, the J gene TRBJ2-5, with 7 bases that match TRBD1. V lost 5 bases to trimming and J lost 5 bases; unmatched junction nucleotides: 11. Per germline, CDR1 MDHEN and CDR2 SYDVKM. The CDR3 covers 15 residues. The CDR3 here is CASSLRGRGSETQYF. The CDR3 DNA sequence: TGTGCCAGCAGTCTCCGAGGCAGGGGGAGCGAGACCCAGTACTTC.

This clonotype was detected once. This sequence may be a read error, since a much larger clone differs from it by one base. This rearrangement joins TRBV28 to TRBJ2-7, with a possible D match to TRBD1 (6 bases). Trimming took 6 bases from V and 3 from J, leaving 15 bases between them. The length of the CDR3 is 14 residues. Looked up from germline, CDR1 is MDHEN and CDR2 is SYDVKM. The CDR3 coding sequence is TGTGCCAGCAGATTGGGGGCAGACTTCTACGAGCAGTACTTC. Protein: CASRLGADFYEQYF.

The V call is TRBV9, the J call TRBJ2-1; 10 bases fit TRBD1. This CDR3 is built from 15 residues. From germline, CDR1 is SGDLS and CDR2 YYNGEE. V lost 3 bases to trimming and J lost 5 bases; unmatched junction nucleotides: 5. The CDR3 loop reads CASSGGQGRNNEQFF. In DNA, the CDR3 is TGTGCCAGCAGCGGGGGACAGGGGAGGAACAATGAGCAGTTCTTC.

The chain has TRBV24-1 and TRBJ2-5; D is uncertain. The CDR3 is made up of 11 amino acids. V dropped 1 base and J dropped 4 bases, with 0 bases sitting between them. Germline assignment: CDR1 KGHDR and CDR2 SFDVKD. CDR3 nucleotide sequence: TGTGCCACCAGTGATTTAGAGACCCAGTACTTC. Translating it yields CATSDLETQYF.

This clonotype was seen ten or more times. This CDR3 reads CASSYSKWPSSNQPQHF. In DNA form, the CDR3 reads TGTGCCAGCAGTTACTCGAAGTGGCCGTCTAGCAATCAGCCCCAGCATTTT. The chain is built from TRBV6-5 and TRBJ1-5; the D is unclear. This CDR3 spans 17 amino acids. Trimming removed 0 bases from V and 0 bases from J, with 12 bases in between. From germline, CDR1 is MNHEY and CDR2 SVGAGI.

The chain joins TRBV6-1 to TRBJ2-5; D may be TRBD1 (6 bases). The V gene lost 4 bases and the J gene lost 5 bases, with 14 bases spanning the gap. The length of the CDR3 is 14 residues. Germline V gives CDR1 MNHNS, CDR2 SASEGT. The CDR3: CASSGYREGETQYF. In DNA, the CDR3 is TGTGCCAGCAGTGGCTACAGGGAAGGGGAGACCCAGTACTTC.

This clonotype was recorded at least ten times. The rearrangement uses TRBV5-4 and TRBJ2-2; TRBD2 agrees at 7 bases. The CDR3 loop spans 16 amino acids. The junction had 8 bases not matched to a gene; V was cut back by 4 bases and J by 2 bases. CDR1 is SGHNT, CDR2 YYREEE, per germline (reference sequence). CDR3 amino acids: CASSPYGGSNTGELFF. CDR3 coding DNA: TGTGCCAGCAGCCCCTATGGCGGGAGCAACACCGGGGAGCTGTTTTTT.

With respect to this clonotype: A much larger clonotype is one base distant, so this may be a read error. The CDR3 end shows no conserved phenylalanine or tryptophan, and so a read error is likely. The V gene is TRBV7-8, the J gene TRBJ2-1; D is perhaps TRBD1 or TRBD2 (5 bases each). The V end was cut by 5 bases, the J end by 8 bases, with 10 bases between. This CDR3 spans 12 amino acids. Germline V lookup: CDR1 SGHVS, CDR2 FQNEAQ. Here the CDR3 reads CASSPRGDEQFL. The CDR3 nucleotides are TGTGCCAGCAGCCCGAGAGGGGATGAGCAGTTCTTA.

In this sample, this clonotype turned up a few times. The chain combines TRBV10-3 with TRBJ2-7, with 11 bases fitting TRBD1. Trimming removed 3 bases from V and 4 bases from J; junction bases left unmatched: 5. The germline CDR1 and CDR2 sequences are ENHRY and SYGVKD. The CDR3 extends over 15 amino acids. The CDR3 nucleotides are TGTGCCATCAGTGATGGGGACAGGGGGGGTTACGAGCAGTACTTC. This gives the protein CAISDGDRGGYEQYF.

Ten or more counts support this clonotype. The rearrangement uses TRBV2 and TRBJ2-6; possibly TRBD2 for D (5 bases). Trimming shortened V by 7 bases and J by 2 bases, and 18 bases separated the two germline ends. The CDR3 spans 17 residues. The germline CDR1 and CDR2 sequences are SNHLY and FYNNEI. DNA for the CDR3: TGTGCCAGCATTGCAGGAACGGGAATTACTGGGGCCAACGTCCTGACTTTC. Protein sequence: CASIAGTGITGANVLTF.

The chain joins TRBV19 to TRBJ2-1; 7 nucleotides match TRBD2. Germline CDR1 reads LNHDA; CDR2 reads SQIVND (reference sequence). The CDR3 is 14 amino acids. The junction had 10 bases not matched to a gene; V was cut back by 9 bases and J by 5 bases. The CDR3 nucleotides read TGTGCCAGCCGTGGTCTAGCGGAAAACAATGAGCAGTTCTTC. As protein: CASRGLAENNEQFF.

The rearrangement links TRBV5-1 to TRBJ2-7, with 11 bases aligning to TRBD2. Looked up from germline, CDR1 is SGHRS and CDR2 is YFSETQ. V lost 4 bases, J lost 5 bases, and 14 bases stayed unmatched. The CDR3 covers 17 residues. The CDR3 DNA reads as TGCGCCAGCAGCGGACATAGCGGGAGGGTGCTTAAGGACGAGCAGTACTTC. Protein sequence: CASSGHSGRVLKDEQYF.

The chain employs TRBV12-3 or TRBV12-4 and TRBJ2-1; TRBD2 agrees at 8 bases. Trimming removed 8 bases from V and 4 bases from J; junction bases left unmatched: 19. The CDR3 is 18 amino acids. The CDR3 region is CASAFGETSGSFYNEQFF. DNA for the CDR3: TGTGCCAGCGCATTTGGGGAAACTAGCGGTTCCTTTTACAATGAGCAGTTCTTC.

This clonotype was observed at least ten times. This chain uses TRBV27 with TRBJ2-1; TRBD2 agrees at 7 bases. CDR1 and CDR2 from the germline V gene are MNHEY and SMNVEV (reference sequence). Losses at the gene ends were 8 bases for V and 4 bases for J; bases not matched to a gene: 11. The CDR3 contains 15 residues. The CDR3 coding sequence is TGTGCCAGCGCCCGAGCGGGACGGCGATACAATGAGCAGTTCTTC. Its translation: CASARAGRRYNEQFF.

This clonotype occurred many times. The CDR3 is CASSLAPGQGMNTEAFF. In DNA, the CDR3 is TGTGCCAGCAGCTTGGCCCCGGGACAGGGGATGAACACTGAAGCTTTCTTT. This rearrangement joins TRBV11-2 to TRBJ1-1; 10 bases map to TRBD1. V gave up 3 bases and J gave up 0 bases; unmatched junction bases: 7. The V gene's germline CDR1 is SGHAT and CDR2 FQNNGV. The CDR3 is made up of 17 amino acids. Full variable domain (remainder filled in from reference TRBV11-2 and TRBJ1-1): EAGVAQSPRYKIIEKRQSVAFWCNPISGHATLYWYQQILGQGPKLLIQFQNNGVVDDSQLPKDRFSAERLKGVDSTLKIQPAKLEDSAVYLCASSLAPGQGMNTEAFFGQGTRLTVV.

This clonotype was counted many times. The chain has TRBV7-9 and TRBJ1-2, with TRBD1 matching 9 bases. The V gene end was trimmed by 7 bases and the J gene end by 0 bases; junction bases not matched to a gene: 18. The length of the CDR3 is 19 residues. CDR1 and CDR2 (germline): SEHNR, FQNEAQ (reference sequence). Here the CDR3 DNA reads TGTGCCAGCACCACAACGCCCCGGGGGGGACAGGGCGCTAACTATGGCTACACCTTC. Protein product: CASTTTPRGGQGANYGYTF.

The CDR3 region is CASTTRQVNTEAFF. CDR3 nucleotides: TGTGCCAGCACCACCCGACAGGTCAACACTGAAGCTTTCTTT. The chain links TRBV6-5 to TRBJ1-1, with D possibly being TRBD1 (6 bases). V was pared by 7 bases and J by 2 bases, with 14 bases between. From germline, CDR1 is MNHEY and CDR2 SVGAGI. There are 14 residues in the CDR3.